Following are 24 T cell receptor beta chains from one sample sequenced in a study of blood T cells in healthy people across ages. Primed by a sample-barcoded 5' primer and a J-beta primer mix, a second PCR proceeded for about 6 to 12 cycles. One entry per CDR3 protein results from TCRdb running MiXCR on the 5' RACE reads. The data hold about 1,600,000 distinct CDR3 sequences, with 42% observed a single time. The source material was blood. The receptors originated from a woman in her late teens or twenties in good health.

The genes are TRBV12-3 or TRBV12-4 and TRBJ2-2, with D perhaps matching TRBD2 (5 bases). Trimming removed 4 bases at V and 0 bases at J, with 12 bases between. This CDR3 has 16 residues. CDR3 DNA sequence: TGTGCCAGCAGTTCTTGGACTGATTCGAACACCGGGGAGCTGTTTTTT. Encoded protein: CASSSWTDSNTGELFF.

The J gene is TRBJ1-1, the V gene TRBV29-1, with TRBD1 as a possible D gene (6 bases). Between the trimmed V and J ends, which lost 7 bases and 2 bases, there was a span of 17 bases. This CDR3 is built from 14 residues. CDR1 and CDR2 from the germline V gene are SQVTM and ANQGSEA. The CDR3 coding sequence is TGCAGCGCCCTAGAGGGGGACGGAAACACTGAAGCTTTCTTT. It encodes CSALEGDGNTEAFF.

The genes are TRBV5-1 and TRBJ2-7; the D is unclear. CDR3 length: 13 amino acids. CDR1 is SGHRS, CDR2 YFSETQ, per germline. V was pared by 4 bases and J by 2 bases, with 10 bases between. The DNA for the CDR3 is TGCGCCAGCAGCACAACTCTGGCCTACGAGCAGTACTTC. This gives the protein CASSTTLAYEQYF.

This clonotype has just a few counts. This chain uses TRBV10-3 with TRBJ2-1; 7 bases match TRBD2. V gave up 10 bases and J gave up 2 bases; unmatched junction bases: 11. This CDR3 contains 15 residues. The germline gives CDR1 ENHRY, CDR2 SYGVKD. CDR3 region: CATGAGTGAYNEQFF. In nucleotides, the CDR3 is TGTGCCACGGGAGCGGGGACCGGGGCCTACAATGAGCAGTTCTTC.

The chain joins TRBV7-9 to TRBJ2-5; TRBD1 is a possible D gene (5 bases). Trimming shortened V by 1 base and J by 2 bases, and 8 bases separated the two germline ends. This CDR3 contains 14 residues. In germline, CDR1 is SEHNR, CDR2 FQNEAQ (reference sequence). The CDR3 sequence: CASSLEGWQETQYF. CDR3 nucleotide sequence: TGTGCCAGCAGCTTAGAGGGGTGGCAAGAGACCCAGTACTTC.

This chain uses TRBV5-1 with TRBJ2-1; 7 bases align to TRBD2. The CDR3 sequence is 16 residues long. J was trimmed by 4 bases and V by 0 bases; bases with no gene match: 7. From germline, CDR1 is SGHRS and CDR2 YFSETQ. The CDR3, as DNA: TGCGCCAGCAGCTTGGTGGCTAGCGGCGAGTACAATGAGCAGTTCTTC. Translating it yields CASSLVASGEYNEQFF. The whole variable domain, remainder taken from reference TRBV5-1 and TRBJ2-1, is KAGVTQTPRYLIKTRGQQVTLSCSPISGHRSVSWYQQTPGQGLQFLFEYFSETQRNKGNFPGRFSGRQFSNSRSEMNVSTLELGDSALYLCASSLVASGEYNEQFFGPGTRLTVL.

The chain carries TRBV9 and TRBJ1-4, with D uncertain. With 0 bases removed from V and 2 bases from J, the gap between germline ends came to 8 bases. This CDR3 comprises 15 residues. Germline V gives CDR1 SGDLS, CDR2 YYNGEE. The CDR3 reads CASSVDMSTNEKLFF. The CDR3 bases are TGTGCCAGCAGCGTAGATATGAGTACTAATGAAAAACTGTTTTTT.

V gene TRBV5-1 combines with J gene TRBJ2-1; the D is unclear. This CDR3 region has 15 residues. Germline CDR1 reads SGHRS; CDR2 reads YFSETQ. V lost 3 bases to trimming and J lost 2 bases, with 12 bases between them. The CDR3 DNA follows: TGCGCCAGCAGCTGGGGAAGTACACCCTACAATGAGCAGTTCTTC. Translating gives CASSWGSTPYNEQFF.

The J gene is TRBJ1-3, the V gene TRBV10-3; no clear D gene. Germline CDR1 ENHRY, CDR2 SYGVKD. V lost 0 bases to trimming and J lost 4 bases, with 4 bases between them. CDR3 length: 13 amino acids. CDR3 in amino acids: CAISESQGNTIYF. The CDR3 DNA is TGTGCCATCAGTGAGTCGCAGGGAAACACCATATATTTT.

This clonotype was observed a handful of times. The V call is TRBV6-5, the J call TRBJ1-5, with 7 bases aligning to TRBD1. There are 15 residues in the CDR3. Germline lookup yields CDR1 MNHEY and CDR2 SVGAGI. The trim removed 6 bases at V and 5 bases at J, leaving 10 bases unmatched. The CDR3 protein is CASSRTGTAYQPQHF. CDR3 nucleotide sequence: TGTGCCAGCAGCCGGACTGGGACAGCCTATCAGCCCCAGCATTTT.

The chain uses TRBV5-1 and TRBJ2-1; TRBD2 matches at 8 bases. Germline V gene data show CDR1 as SGHRS and CDR2 as YFSETQ. Trimming cost V 0 bases and J 5 bases; bases outside gene matches: 4. The CDR3 consists of 15 residues. For the CDR3, the DNA is TGCGCCAGCAGCTTGGATAGCGGGGTGAACAATGAGCAGTTCTTC. It encodes CASSLDSGVNNEQFF.

DNA for the CDR3: TGTGCCATCAGTGGAGGTGGGGGACAGGGCCCGAACATTCAGTACTTC. Protein sequence: CAISGGGGQGPNIQYF. J is TRBJ2-4 and V is TRBV10-3, with TRBD1 matching over 9 bases. Trimming removed 4 bases from V and 7 bases from J; junction bases left unmatched: 11. The germline V gene has CDR1 ENHRY and CDR2 SYGVKD. This CDR3 contains 16 residues.

J is TRBJ1-1 and V is TRBV11-2; D possibly corresponds to TRBD1 (5 bases). CDR1 is SGHAT and CDR2 is FQNNGV in the germline V gene. The CDR3 covers 16 residues. Trimming took off 5 bases at V and 0 bases at J, with 16 bases between the two ends. The CDR3 nucleotides are TGTGCCAGCAGCCCCGGACCGATGGGGGTGAACACTGAAGCTTTCTTT. Amino acid sequence: CASSPGPMGVNTEAFF.

V gene TRBV5-1 combines with J gene TRBJ1-2; D remains ambiguous. Germline V lookup: CDR1 SGHRS, CDR2 YFSETQ. V was trimmed by 0 bases and J by 4 bases, leaving 7 bases between them. The CDR3 has 13 amino acids. CDR3 DNA sequence: TGCGCCAGCAGCTTGGAGCAGCCCTATGGCTACACCTTC. Translated: CASSLEQPYGYTF.

Comment on this clonotype: Given a far larger clone just one base away, this is likely a sequencing read error. The V gene is TRBV7-2, the J gene TRBJ2-7; D is possibly TRBD1 or TRBD2 (5 bases each). The CDR3 totals 13 residues. From germline, CDR1 is SGHTA and CDR2 FQGNSA. CDR3: CASSLAGTYGQYF. In nucleotides, the CDR3 is TGTGCCAGCAGCTTAGCGGGGACCTACGGGCAGTACTTC.

This clonotype was counted between two and nine times. The chain joins TRBV5-1 to TRBJ2-1; D remains unclear. There are 14 residues in the CDR3. Trimming left V 1 base short and J 4 bases short, with 9 bases between. Germline CDR1 SGHRS, CDR2 YFSETQ. The CDR3, as DNA: TGCGCCAGCAGCTTGATTTTCGGATACAATGAGCAGTTCTTC. Protein: CASSLIFGYNEQFF.

The V and J genes are TRBV28 and TRBJ2-3, with D maybe TRBD2 (5 bases). The CDR3 consists of 13 residues. The V end was cut by 3 bases, the J end by 6 bases, with 10 bases between. Germline V gene data show CDR1 as MDHEN and CDR2 as SYDVKM. CDR3 in amino acids: CASSLGVDDTQYF. CDR3 bases: TGTGCCAGCAGTTTGGGAGTTGACGATACGCAGTATTTT.

V and J are TRBV11-2 and TRBJ2-5, with D possibly being TRBD2 (7 bases). The DNA end lines up better with TRBJ2-7; the J call may be wrong. Germline-derived CDR1 and CDR2 are SGHAT and FQNNGV. The CDR3 runs to 17 residues. CDR3 in DNA: TGTGCCAGCAGCTTAGATCTGGGTCGGGGGGCGAAGTACGAGCAGTACTTC. Translating gives CASSLDLGRGAKYEQYF.

This clonotype was recorded once. This chain's CDR3 is CASRTGLAIFGANVLTF. The CDR3 DNA reads TGTGCCAGCAGGACGGGACTAGCTATCTTTGGGGCCAACGTCCTGACTTTC. V and J are TRBV28 and TRBJ2-6; 9 bases align to TRBD2. With 6 bases clipped from V and 3 bases from J, the junction kept 9 bases outside the gene matches. The CDR3 consists of 17 residues. Germline V gene sequence: CDR1 MDHEN, CDR2 SYDVKM.

The rearrangement uses TRBV6-5 and TRBJ1-2, with D possibly being TRBD1 (5 bases). This CDR3 contains 12 residues. Germline CDR1 is MNHEY and CDR2 is SVGAGI. V shed 6 bases and J shed 10 bases, with 15 bases lying between them. The chain's CDR3 is CASRAGPNDYTF. CDR3 nucleotides: TGTGCCAGCAGGGCGGGGCCGAACGACTACACCTTC.

As DNA, the CDR3 is TGTGCCAGCCGAATTAGTGCGGGGAACGGCTACACCTTC. Translated, it gives CASRISAGNGYTF. The chain is built from TRBV18 and TRBJ1-2; D uncertain. Per germline, CDR1 KGHSH and CDR2 LQKENI. Trimming removed 8 bases at V and 8 bases at J, with 18 bases between. There are 13 residues in the CDR3. The whole variable domain, filled in from reference TRBV18 and TRBJ1-2, reads NAGVMQNPRHLVRRRGQEARLRCSPMKGHSHVYWYRQLPEEGLKFMVYLQKENIIDESGMPKERFSAEFPKEGPSILRIQQVVRGDSAAYFCASRISAGNGYTFGSGTRLTVV.

The CDR3, as DNA: TGTGCCAGCTCACCGACTGCCACAGGGGCGTCAGGCTTAGAGACCCAGTACTTC. This gives the protein CASSPTATGASGLETQYF. The V gene is TRBV18, the J gene TRBJ2-5, with 7 bases aligning to TRBD1. This CDR3 has 18 residues. The J segment lost 4 bases and the V segment lost 3 bases, leaving 17 bases of the junction unmatched. Germline loops: CDR1 KGHSH, CDR2 LQKENI.

CDR3 in DNA: TGTGCCAGCAGCGCCCAGGGGGAGCCCTACAATGAGCAGTTCTTC. This codes for CASSAQGEPYNEQFF. V is TRBV9 and J is TRBJ2-1, with 7 bases that match TRBD1. This CDR3 region has 15 residues. The V segment lost 3 bases and the J segment 2 bases; nucleotides outside the gene matches: 5. Germline-derived CDR1 and CDR2 are SGDLS and YYNGEE.

The chain links TRBV3-1 to TRBJ2-7; 8 positions agree with TRBD2. The CDR3 extends over 17 amino acids. CDR1 is LGHDT and CDR2 is YNNKEL in the germline V gene (reference sequence). With 4 bases clipped from V and 0 bases from J, the junction kept 11 bases outside the gene matches. The CDR3, as DNA: TGTGCCAGCAGCCGCCAAACTAGCGGAGTATACTCCTACGAGCAGTACTTC. Encoded protein: CASSRQTSGVYSYEQYF.